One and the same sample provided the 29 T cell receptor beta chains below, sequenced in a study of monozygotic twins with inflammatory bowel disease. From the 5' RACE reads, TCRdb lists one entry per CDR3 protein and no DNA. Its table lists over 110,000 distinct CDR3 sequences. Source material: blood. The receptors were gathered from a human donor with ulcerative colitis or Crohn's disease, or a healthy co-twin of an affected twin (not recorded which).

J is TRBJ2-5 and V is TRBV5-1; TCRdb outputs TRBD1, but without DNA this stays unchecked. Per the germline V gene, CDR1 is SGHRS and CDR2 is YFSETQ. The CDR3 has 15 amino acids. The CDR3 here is CASRTGTGYQETQYF. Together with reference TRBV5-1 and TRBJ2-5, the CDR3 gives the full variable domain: KAGVTQTPRYLIKTRGQQVTLSCSPISGHRSVSWYQQTPGQGLQFLFEYFSETQRNKGNFPGRFSGRQFSNSRSEMNVSTLELGDSALYLCASRTGTGYQETQYFGPGTRLLVL.

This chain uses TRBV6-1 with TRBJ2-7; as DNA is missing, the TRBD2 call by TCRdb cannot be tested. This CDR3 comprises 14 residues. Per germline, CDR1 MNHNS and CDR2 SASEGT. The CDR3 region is CASSPRGFPYEQYF.

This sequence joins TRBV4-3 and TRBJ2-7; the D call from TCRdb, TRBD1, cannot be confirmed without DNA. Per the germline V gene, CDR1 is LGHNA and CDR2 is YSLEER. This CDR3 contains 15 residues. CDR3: CASSPGTGPNYEQYF.

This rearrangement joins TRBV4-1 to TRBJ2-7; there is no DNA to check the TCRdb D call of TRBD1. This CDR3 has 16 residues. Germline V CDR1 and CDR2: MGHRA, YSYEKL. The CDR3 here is CASSQDEGTGWYEQYF.

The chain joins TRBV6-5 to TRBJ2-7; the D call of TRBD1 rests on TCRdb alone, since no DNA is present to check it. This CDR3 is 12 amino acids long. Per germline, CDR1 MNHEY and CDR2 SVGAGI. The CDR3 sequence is CATGQGSYEQYF.

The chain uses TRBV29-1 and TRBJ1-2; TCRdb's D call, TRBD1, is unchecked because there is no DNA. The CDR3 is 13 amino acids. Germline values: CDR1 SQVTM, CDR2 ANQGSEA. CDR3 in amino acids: CSGGQGLYSGYTF. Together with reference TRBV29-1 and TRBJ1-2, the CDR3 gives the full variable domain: SAVISQKPSRDICQRGTSLTIQCQVDSQVTMMFWYRQQPGQSLTLIATANQGSEATYESGFVIDKFPISRPNLTFSTLTVSNMSPEDSSIYLCSGGQGLYSGYTFGSGTRLTVV.

CDR3 region: CASSLPPGGPITDTQYF. This chain links TRBV12-3 or TRBV12-4 with TRBJ2-3; TCRdb's D call of TRBD2 is untestable without DNA. The length of the CDR3 is 17 residues.

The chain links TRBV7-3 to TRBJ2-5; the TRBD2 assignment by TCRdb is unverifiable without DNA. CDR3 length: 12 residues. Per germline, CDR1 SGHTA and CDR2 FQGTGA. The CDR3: CASSSRRGTQYF.

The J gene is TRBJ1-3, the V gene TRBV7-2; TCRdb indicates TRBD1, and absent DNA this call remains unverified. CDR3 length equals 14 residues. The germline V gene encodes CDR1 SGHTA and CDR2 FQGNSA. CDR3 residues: CASSPQATPNTIYF.

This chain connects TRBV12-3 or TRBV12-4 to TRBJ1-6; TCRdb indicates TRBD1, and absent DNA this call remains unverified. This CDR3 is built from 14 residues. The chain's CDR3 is CAGRVRQDNSPLHF.

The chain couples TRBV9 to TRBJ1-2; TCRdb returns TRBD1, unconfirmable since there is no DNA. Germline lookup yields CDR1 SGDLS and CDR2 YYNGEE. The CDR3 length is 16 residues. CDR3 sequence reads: CASSTRTQGANYGYTF.

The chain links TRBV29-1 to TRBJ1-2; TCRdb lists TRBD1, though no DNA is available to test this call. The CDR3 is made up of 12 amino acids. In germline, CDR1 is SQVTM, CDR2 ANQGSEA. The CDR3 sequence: CSVGDGGTGYTF. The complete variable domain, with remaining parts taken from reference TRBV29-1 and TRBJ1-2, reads SAVISQKPSRDICQRGTSLTIQCQVDSQVTMMFWYRQQPGQSLTLIATANQGSEATYESGFVIDKFPISRPNLTFSTLTVSNMSPEDSSIYLCSVGDGGTGYTFGSGTRLTVV.

The CDR3 protein is CASSLGGLARKTQYF. J is TRBJ2-5 and V is TRBV7-2; TCRdb outputs TRBD2, but without DNA this stays unchecked. CDR3 length: 15 residues. Germline V gives CDR1 SGHTA, CDR2 FQGNSA.

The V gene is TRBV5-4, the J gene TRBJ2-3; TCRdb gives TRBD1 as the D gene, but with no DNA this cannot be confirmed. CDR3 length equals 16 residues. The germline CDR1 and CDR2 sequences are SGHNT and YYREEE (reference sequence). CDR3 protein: CASSSKLQGWADTQYF.

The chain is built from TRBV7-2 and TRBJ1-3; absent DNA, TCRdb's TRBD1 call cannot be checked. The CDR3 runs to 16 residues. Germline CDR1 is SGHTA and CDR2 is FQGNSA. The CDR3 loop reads CASSLRGESSGNTIYF.

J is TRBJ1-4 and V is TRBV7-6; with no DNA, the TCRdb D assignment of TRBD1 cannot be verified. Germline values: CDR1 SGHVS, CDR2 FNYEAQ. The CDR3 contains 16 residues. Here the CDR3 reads CASSFISGTGVEKLFF.

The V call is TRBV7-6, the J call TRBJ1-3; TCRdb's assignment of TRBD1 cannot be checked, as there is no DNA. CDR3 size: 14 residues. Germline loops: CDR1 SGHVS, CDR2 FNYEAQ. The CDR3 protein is CASSLPGPGNTIYF.

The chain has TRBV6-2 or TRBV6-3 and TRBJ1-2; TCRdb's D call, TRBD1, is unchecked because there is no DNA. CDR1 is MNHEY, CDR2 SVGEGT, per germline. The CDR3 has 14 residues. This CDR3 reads CASSYLGTVYGYTF.

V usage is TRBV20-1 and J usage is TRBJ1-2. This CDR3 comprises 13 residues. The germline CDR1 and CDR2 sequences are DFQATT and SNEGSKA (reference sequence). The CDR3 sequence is CSVVHPDSYGYTF.

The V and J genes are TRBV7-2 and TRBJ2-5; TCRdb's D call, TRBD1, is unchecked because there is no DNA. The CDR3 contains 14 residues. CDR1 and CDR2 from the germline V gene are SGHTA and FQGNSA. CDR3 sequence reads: CASSRDRTQETQYF.

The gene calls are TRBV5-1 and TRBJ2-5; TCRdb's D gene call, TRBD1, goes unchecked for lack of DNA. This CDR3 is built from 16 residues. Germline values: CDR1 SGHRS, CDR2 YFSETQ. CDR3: CASSASTGAGMETQYF. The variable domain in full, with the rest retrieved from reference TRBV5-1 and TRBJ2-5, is KAGVTQTPRYLIKTRGQQVTLSCSPISGHRSVSWYQQTPGQGLQFLFEYFSETQRNKGNFPGRFSGRQFSNSRSEMNVSTLELGDSALYLCASSASTGAGMETQYFGPGTRLLVL.

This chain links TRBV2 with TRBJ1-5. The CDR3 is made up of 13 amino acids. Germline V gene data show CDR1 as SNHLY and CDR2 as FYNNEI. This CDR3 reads CASVGTNYQPQHF.

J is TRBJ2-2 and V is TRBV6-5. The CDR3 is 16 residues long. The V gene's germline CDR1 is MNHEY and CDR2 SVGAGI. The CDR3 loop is CASSYVVGANTGELFF.

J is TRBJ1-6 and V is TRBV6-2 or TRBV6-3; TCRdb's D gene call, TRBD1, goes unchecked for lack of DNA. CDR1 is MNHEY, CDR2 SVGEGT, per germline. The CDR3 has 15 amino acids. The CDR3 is CASRDRGRSESPLHF.

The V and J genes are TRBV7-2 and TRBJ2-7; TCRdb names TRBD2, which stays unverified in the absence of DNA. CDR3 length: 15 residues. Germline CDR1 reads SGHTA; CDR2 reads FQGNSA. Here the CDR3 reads CASSLASGGLYEQYF.

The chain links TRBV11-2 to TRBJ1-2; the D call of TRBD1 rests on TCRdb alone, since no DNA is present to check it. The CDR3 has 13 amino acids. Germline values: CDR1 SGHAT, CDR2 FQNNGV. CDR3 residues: CASSPDRYYGYTF.

Here the CDR3 reads CASSEFQAGAQPQHF. The rearrangement uses TRBV2 and TRBJ1-5; TCRdb gives TRBD1 as the D gene, but with no DNA this cannot be confirmed. CDR3 length: 15 amino acids. Germline V gene data show CDR1 as SNHLY and CDR2 as FYNNEI.

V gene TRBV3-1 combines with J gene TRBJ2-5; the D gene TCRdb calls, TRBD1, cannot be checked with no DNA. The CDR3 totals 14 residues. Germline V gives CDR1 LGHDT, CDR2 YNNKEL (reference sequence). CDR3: CASSAGARQETQYF.

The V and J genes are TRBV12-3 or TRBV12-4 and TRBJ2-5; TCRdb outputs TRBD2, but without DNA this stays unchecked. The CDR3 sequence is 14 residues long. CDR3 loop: CASRRGALGETQYF.